This TCR beta chain was captured in a study of beta chain features in type 1 diabetes. General study findings and limits: The study found moderately but significantly shorter TCRB CDR3s in all four CD4+ subsets of Type 1 diabetes patients. Fewer junction insertions and more nucleotide deletions appeared in type 1 diabetes patients. Compared to healthy donors, patients appeared to have naive, central memory and Treg TCRB repertoires that were more alike.

Trimming cost V 1 base and J 2 bases, with 12 bases left between them. The CDR3 consists of 15 residues. The germline V gene encodes CDR1 LGHNA and CDR2 YNFKEQ. What was sequenced were expressed TCRB transcripts, since all of the isolated RNA had been reverse transcribed. Produced via immunoSEQ multiplex PCR; TCRdb's table is partial and in-frame only. The sample lists some 330,000 clones, roughly 13% occurring once. This clone was observed a few times. Its antigen is undetermined. The V gene is TRBV4-2, the J gene TRBJ2-7; D call uncertain. The TCR originated in a woman aged 18-29 years with type 1 diabetes. Specimen: naive CD4+ T cells from blood. CDR3: CASSQGDTFPYEQYF. CDR3 sequence (DNA): TGTGCCAGCAGCCAAGGAGATACCTTCCCCTACGAGCAGTACTTC.